Below are 23 T cell receptor beta chains sequenced from a single sample in a study of blood T cells in healthy people across ages (dated by TCRdb to between 2014 and 2017). To prepare the library, 5' RACE was applied. The second PCR ran for roughly 6 to 11 cycles and used a J-beta primer mix along with a sample-barcoded 5' primer. TCRdb trimmed the raw reads at Q25, called clones with MiXCR and kept productive beta chains. Every CDR3 protein is listed once, alongside the most common genes and DNA of its rows. The sample yields 1.8 million or so distinct CDR3 sequences; around 42% were counted once. The ten most abundant clones make up 20% to 25% of the sample. Sequencing input: blood. These receptors were taken from a human donor in good health.

This rearrangement joins TRBV7-9 to TRBJ2-7; either TRBD1 or TRBD2 may fit D (5 bases each). Germline CDR1 and CDR2: SEHNR and FQNEAQ (reference sequence). V gave up 5 bases and J gave up 2 bases, with 13 bases separating them. The CDR3 has 14 amino acids. Written as DNA, the CDR3 is TGTGCCAGCAGCGCCGGGGACGGAACCTACGAGCAGTACTTC. As protein: CASSAGDGTYEQYF.

This clonotype was recorded many times. The chain joins TRBV6-5 to TRBJ2-7; 7 positions agree with TRBD2. Trimming removed 7 bases from V and 2 bases from J; junction bases left unmatched: 14. Germline V gives CDR1 MNHEY, CDR2 SVGAGI. The CDR3 has 16 amino acids. The CDR3: CASTVAGTTGTYEQYF. In nucleotides, the CDR3 is TGTGCCAGCACGGTCGCCGGGACTACAGGCACCTACGAGCAGTACTTC.

The V call is TRBV9, the J call TRBJ1-3; no clear D gene. Trimming pared 0 bases from V and 0 bases from J, leaving 7 bases between. Germline V CDR1 and CDR2: SGDLS, YYNGEE. The CDR3 covers 15 residues. The CDR3 here is CASSVGRTSGNTIYF. CDR3 nucleotides: TGTGCCAGCAGCGTAGGTCGGACCTCTGGAAACACCATATATTTT.

Note on this clonotype: A junction end diverges from the germline sequence, so it may reflect a read error. The chain couples TRBV14 to TRBJ2-6; 7 bases agree with TRBD2. Germline assignment: CDR1 SGHDN and CDR2 FVKESK. The CDR3 contains 15 residues. The CDR3 coding sequence is TGTGCCAGCAGCCAGGGAGGGGCTGGGGCCAACGTCCGGACTTTC. Encoded protein: CASSQGGAGANVRTF.

This clonotype has a single count. This sequence joins TRBV7-9 and TRBJ2-1, with 7 bases lining up with TRBD1. In germline, CDR1 is SEHNR, CDR2 FQNEAQ (reference sequence). The CDR3 length is 18 residues. Trimming at V came to 1 base and at J to 3 bases, leaving 12 bases not matched to a gene. CDR3 loop: CASSLVPTRQGYYNEQFF. The CDR3 DNA follows: TGTGCCAGCAGCTTAGTTCCCACCCGACAGGGCTACTACAATGAGCAGTTCTTC.

This clonotype was found a few times. V usage is TRBV2 and J usage is TRBJ2-7; D remains unclear. Germline values: CDR1 SNHLY, CDR2 FYNNEI. V shed 4 bases and J shed 7 bases, with 5 bases lying between them. The CDR3 spans 10 residues. The CDR3 bases are TGTGCCAGCAGTGGTCGGGAGCAGTACTTC. Translation gives CASSGREQYF.

The chain links TRBV4-1 to TRBJ2-7; maybe TRBD1 (5 bases). This CDR3 has 16 amino acids. The germline gives CDR1 MGHRA, CDR2 YSYEKL. The ends were cut back, 0 bases at V and 0 bases at J, with 12 bases in the middle. The CDR3 DNA reads TGCGCCAGCAGCCAAGAGCTGAACAGGAACTCCTACGAGCAGTACTTC. It specifies CASSQELNRNSYEQYF.

This rearrangement joins TRBV20-1 to TRBJ2-1; D gene uncertain. V lost 5 bases and J lost 2, with 13 bases in between. Germline CDR1 DFQATT, CDR2 SNEGSKA (reference sequence). The CDR3 is 14 amino acids. CDR3 sequence: CSAAILPAYNEQFF. The CDR3 nucleotides are TGCAGTGCTGCAATTCTTCCCGCCTACAATGAGCAGTTCTTC.

This clonotype has a handful of counts. This chain links TRBV6-2 or TRBV6-3 with TRBJ2-7, with 11 positions matching TRBD1. CDR1 is MNHEY, CDR2 SVGEGT, per germline. The CDR3 totals 20 residues. The V segment lost 6 bases and the J segment 2 bases; nucleotides outside the gene matches: 21. The CDR3 spells CASRTTPGQGGQQITYEQYF. For the CDR3, the DNA is TGTGCCAGCAGGACCACTCCGGGACAGGGGGGTCAACAGATAACCTACGAGCAGTACTTC.

The chain joins TRBV6-5 to TRBJ2-3; 8 nucleotides align to TRBD2. The germline CDR1 and CDR2 sequences are MNHEY and SVGAGI. CDR3 size: 15 residues. V gave up 7 bases and J gave up 2 bases; unmatched junction bases: 8. CDR3 coding DNA: TGTGCCAGCACCTTAGCGGGGACATTCACAGATACGCAGTATTTT. Its protein product is CASTLAGTFTDTQYF.

This rearrangement joins TRBV6-5 to TRBJ1-2; D remains ambiguous. The length of the CDR3 is 16 residues. V was cut by 0 bases and J by 5 bases, with 16 bases left in between. The germline V gene encodes CDR1 MNHEY and CDR2 SVGAGI. The DNA for the CDR3 is TGTGCCAGCAGTTACTCGATAAGTTCCGGAATATATGGCTACACCTTC. Translation: CASSYSISSGIYGYTF.

The V gene is TRBV12-3 or TRBV12-4, the J gene TRBJ2-7, with a possible D match to TRBD1 (6 bases). The CDR3 totals 14 residues. V was cut by 6 bases and J by 3 bases, with 15 bases left in between. The CDR3 spells CASRIGDINYEQYF. In DNA, the CDR3 is TGTGCCAGCAGGATAGGGGACATCAACTACGAGCAGTACTTC.

This clonotype turned up a few times. The chain combines TRBV6-5 with TRBJ2-1; D is possibly TRBD1 or TRBD2 (7 bases each). Germline assignment: CDR1 MNHEY and CDR2 SVGAGI. The CDR3 extends over 13 amino acids. V shed 5 bases and J shed 14 bases, with 19 bases lying between them. CDR3 protein: CASSVQGMSGEFF. The CDR3 DNA is TGTGCCAGCAGTGTACAGGGGATGAGCGGGGAGTTCTTC.

The chain couples TRBV7-9 to TRBJ2-3; the D gene could be TRBD1 or TRBD2 (5 bases each). Trimming took 5 bases from V and 4 from J, leaving 19 bases between them. CDR1 is SEHNR and CDR2 is FQNEAQ in the germline V gene (reference sequence). The CDR3 runs to 16 residues. CDR3: CASSVMKGRGADTQYF. The CDR3 DNA follows: TGTGCCAGCAGCGTCATGAAGGGTCGGGGCGCAGATACGCAGTATTTT.

This clonotype was detected only once. The rearrangement uses TRBV28 and TRBJ2-1; the match to TRBD1 covers 8 bases. CDR1 MDHEN and CDR2 SYDVKM come from the germline V gene. Trimming cost V 8 bases and J 5 bases; bases outside gene matches: 5. The CDR3 loop spans 13 amino acids. CDR3 in DNA: TGTGCCAGCCAGACAGGGGTCAACAATGAGCAGTTCTTC. Translation: CASQTGVNNEQFF.

This sequence joins TRBV12-3 or TRBV12-4 and TRBJ2-5, with TRBD1 as a possible D gene (5 bases). V was trimmed by 7 bases and J by 2 bases, leaving 11 bases between them. The CDR3 totals 13 residues. The CDR3: CASTGPQQETQYF. As DNA, the CDR3 is TGTGCCAGCACAGGGCCTCAACAAGAGACCCAGTACTTC.

The rearrangement joins TRBV7-3 to TRBJ2-1, with D possibly matching TRBD2 (5 bases). The CDR3 contains 15 residues. Between the trimmed V and J ends, which lost 2 bases and 3 bases, there was a span of 11 bases. CDR1 is SGHTA, CDR2 FQGTGA, per germline. CDR3 nucleotide sequence: TGTGCCAGCAGCTTACGAGCGGTCCTCTACAATGAGCAGTTCTTC. Protein product: CASSLRAVLYNEQFF.

The J gene is TRBJ2-1, the V gene TRBV12-3 or TRBV12-4; TRBD2 aligns across 9 bases. The CDR3 totals 14 residues. The V and J ends lost 4 bases and 7 bases, in that order; junction bases with no gene match: 5. The CDR3 sequence: CASSSGLATNEQFF. CDR3 nucleotide sequence: TGTGCCAGCAGTTCAGGACTAGCGACTAATGAGCAGTTCTTC.

The rearrangement joins TRBV24-1 to TRBJ1-5; no clear D gene. Germline loops: CDR1 KGHDR, CDR2 SFDVKD. CDR3 length equals 14 residues. The ends were cut back, 1 base at V and 5 bases at J, with 8 bases in the middle. For the CDR3, the DNA is TGTGCCACCAGTGATTTCGGAGTGGATCAGCCCCAGCATTTT. This encodes CATSDFGVDQPQHF.

About this clonotype: Given a much more abundant clone one base away, this may be a read error. The chain links TRBV2 to TRBJ1-4, with 7 bases fitting TRBD1. The CDR3 has 13 residues. Looked up from germline, CDR1 is SNHLY and CDR2 is FYNNEI. Trimming at V came to 5 bases and at J to 6 bases, leaving 3 bases not matched to a gene. CDR3 nucleotide sequence: TGTGCCAGCAGTTACAGGGGTGATGAAAAACTGTTTTTT. It translates to CASSYRGDEKLFF.

This chain connects TRBV25-1 to TRBJ1-3, with no clear D. The germline V gene has CDR1 MGHDK and CDR2 SYGVNS. CDR3 length equals 11 residues. V dropped 1 base and J dropped 7 bases, with 2 bases sitting between them. The DNA for the CDR3 is TGTGCCAGCAGTGAATGGAACACCATATATTTT. It is translated as CASSEWNTIYF.

The chain employs TRBV12-3 or TRBV12-4 and TRBJ2-4; no clear D. With the DNA end fitting TRBJ2-5 better, the J assignment may be wrong. The CDR3 length is 13 residues. The CDR3 DNA reads as TGTGCCAGCAGCGGACCCGACCTGGAGACCCAGTACTTC. This encodes CASSGPDLETQYF.

Notes on this clonotype: A read error may be the cause here, since a much bigger clone is one base away. The V call is TRBV29-1, the J call TRBJ1-2; 8 nucleotides align to TRBD1. The CDR3 has 12 residues. Germline trimming cut 6 bases from V and 4 bases from J; bases unmatched to any gene: 4. Looked up from germline, CDR1 is SQVTM and CDR2 is ANQGSEA. CDR3 nucleotides: TGCAGCGTCGACAGGGGACGCTATGGCTACACCTTC. As protein: CSVDRGRYGYTF.